The 32 T cell receptor beta chains given below trace back to one sample, sequenced in a study of regulatory T cells in long-lasting Graves disease. The time point was: newly diagnosed GD, antithyroid drugs for less than 3 months. The authors made the TCR library using RNA they extracted from PBMCs. To make TCR beta libraries, researchers used iRepertoire HTBI primers and Arm-PCR of CDR3 regions. TCRdb reprocessed the multiplex PCR reads via MiXCR and lists one record per CDR3 protein. The table lists 400,000 to 500,000 distinct CDR3 sequences, roughly 17% of them singletons. This same sample was also part of a study on T cells in Graves' hyperthyroidism and ophthalmopathy.

The sequences come from peripheral blood mononuclear cells (PBMCs), collected at new diagnosis, from a patient treated with antithyroid drugs. These receptors were collected from a woman aged 18-29 years with Graves disease.

The chain carries TRBV7-2 and TRBJ2-5; D possibly corresponds to TRBD1 (5 bases). The germline gives CDR1 SGHTA, CDR2 FQGNSA. Between the trimmed V and J ends, which lost 1 base and 5 bases, there was a span of 11 bases. The CDR3 is 14 residues long. The CDR3: CASSLVTELETQYF. DNA for the CDR3: TGTGCCAGCAGCTTAGTGACAGAGTTGGAGACCCAGTACTTC.

This clonotype was observed many times. One end of the junction varies from germline; a read error may be responsible. V is TRBV7-2 and J is TRBJ2-7, with 16 bases identical to TRBD2. This CDR3 has 15 amino acids. Germline V gives CDR1 SGHTA, CDR2 FQGNSA. The CDR3, as DNA: TGTGCCAGCAGCCTCGGGACTAGCGGGAGGGCCGAGCGGTACTTC. It encodes CASSLGTSGRAERYF.

The table lists this clonotype with many counts. The V call is TRBV7-9, the J call TRBJ2-3, with a weak D call TRBD1 (6 bases). The V gene lost 2 bases and the J gene lost 2 bases, with 17 bases spanning the gap. Germline V gives CDR1 SEHNR, CDR2 FQNEAQ (reference sequence). The CDR3 spans 17 residues. In nucleotides, the CDR3 is TGTGCCAGCAGCTTAACCCAGGGGCCAGAAATCACAGATACGCAGTATTTT. Its translation: CASSLTQGPEITDTQYF. Full variable domain (missing parts from reference TRBV7-9 and TRBJ2-3): DTGVSQNPRHKITKRGQNVTFRCDPISEHNRLYWYRQTLGQGPEFLTYFQNEAQLEKSRLLSDRFSAERPKGSFSTLEIQRTEQGDSAMYLCASSLTQGPEITDTQYFGPGTRLTVL.

This clonotype was counted many times. The chain couples TRBV12-3 or TRBV12-4 to TRBJ1-1, with D tentatively TRBD1 (5 bases). This CDR3 spans 13 amino acids. V dropped 4 bases and J dropped 1 base, with 7 bases sitting between them. The CDR3 loop reads CASSWGGNTEAFF. CDR3 sequence (DNA): TGTGCCAGCAGTTGGGGGGGGAACACTGAAGCTTTCTTT.

This clonotype was detected a few times. The chain employs TRBV20-1 and TRBJ2-3; 9 nucleotides agree with TRBD1. CDR3 length equals 14 residues. Trimming cost V 6 bases and J 4 bases; bases outside gene matches: 8. Germline values: CDR1 DFQATT, CDR2 SNEGSKA (reference sequence). CDR3 sequence (DNA): TGCAGTGCCTGGACAGGGGCCAGGGCAGATACGCAGTATTTT. It translates to CSAWTGARADTQYF.

This clonotype has a count of ten or more. The chain employs TRBV19 and TRBJ2-1; the D gene is possibly TRBD2 (6 bases). The CDR3 contains 14 residues. V dropped 7 bases and J dropped 0 bases, with 10 bases sitting between them. In germline, CDR1 is LNHDA, CDR2 SQIVND (reference sequence). As DNA, the CDR3 is TGTGCCAGTACTCACGGGGGCTCCTACAATGAGCAGTTCTTC. Protein product: CASTHGGSYNEQFF.

This clonotype showed up just a few times. The rearrangement links TRBV11-1 to TRBJ2-7; the match to TRBD2 covers 13 bases. J lost 2 bases, V lost 5 bases, and 9 bases had no gene match. CDR1 is SGHAT, CDR2 FQDESV, per germline (reference sequence). This CDR3 is built from 17 residues. CDR3 nucleotides: TGTGCCAGCAGCCGAACTAGCGGGAGGGCCTCGGCCTACGAGCAGTACTTC. Its protein product is CASSRTSGRASAYEQYF.

The chain carries TRBV6-4 and TRBJ2-2; 8 positions agree with TRBD2. The CDR3 contains 18 residues. V was clipped by 7 bases and J by 5 bases; unmatched bases: 18. Looked up from germline, CDR1 is MRHNA and CDR2 is SNTAGT. Here the CDR3 DNA reads TGTGCCAGCACCCGAAGAGATTCCGAGCGGGAGTTTACCGGGGAGCTGTTTTTT. Residues: CASTRRDSEREFTGELFF.

The V and J genes are TRBV6-1 and TRBJ1-4; 7 bases match TRBD1. This CDR3 is built from 16 residues. Germline values: CDR1 MNHNS, CDR2 SASEGT. Trimming cost V 8 bases and J 4 bases; bases outside gene matches: 13. CDR3 DNA: TGTGCCAGCTCGCAAGAGGGGGCCCCGGGTAATGAAAAACTGTTTTTT. This sequence encodes CASSQEGAPGNEKLFF.

This clonotype occurred many times. The gene calls are TRBV6-1 and TRBJ2-3; D may be TRBD1 (6 bases). The CDR3 spans 14 residues. Germline CDR1 MNHNS, CDR2 SASEGT. V lost 4 bases and J lost 3, with 11 bases in between. The CDR3 spells CASSGGRETDTQYF. The CDR3 DNA is TGTGCCAGCAGTGGGGGGCGCGAGACAGATACGCAGTATTTT.

This clonotype was picked up a small number of times. V and J are TRBV11-2 and TRBJ1-3; D may be TRBD1 (5 bases). Germline CDR1 SGHAT, CDR2 FQNNGV. Trimming pared 1 base from V and 0 bases from J, leaving 13 bases between. This CDR3 is 17 amino acids long. The chain's CDR3 is CASSLVGAAYSGNTIYF. In DNA, the CDR3 is TGTGCCAGCAGCTTAGTTGGGGCCGCGTACTCTGGAAACACCATATATTTT.

This clonotype came up a few times. The V call is TRBV19, the J call TRBJ1-1; TRBD1 is a possible D gene (6 bases). The V and J ends lost 4 bases and 0 bases respectively, with 12 bases between them. The V gene's germline CDR1 is LNHDA and CDR2 SQIVND (reference sequence). CDR3 size: 15 residues. Written as DNA, the CDR3 is TGTGCCAGTAGTACCTGGACAGTTATGAACACTGAAGCTTTCTTT. Residues: CASSTWTVMNTEAFF.

This clonotype was recorded a few times. The rearrangement joins TRBV20-1 to TRBJ2-2; D is unresolved. Trimming took off 6 bases at V and 2 bases at J, with 10 bases between the two ends. This CDR3 spans 13 amino acids. CDR1 is DFQATT, CDR2 SNEGSKA, per germline (reference sequence). The CDR3: CSADRYNTGELFF. CDR3 sequence (DNA): TGCAGTGCCGACCGTTACAACACCGGGGAGCTGTTTTTT.

This clonotype showed up many times. V gene TRBV12-3 or TRBV12-4 combines with J gene TRBJ2-7; TRBD1 matches at 9 bases. Trimming removed 7 bases from V and 4 bases from J; junction bases left unmatched: 8. The CDR3 extends over 14 amino acids. In DNA, the CDR3 is TGTGCCAGCAAGCCGGGACAGGGACTGTACGAGCAGTACTTC. Amino acid sequence: CASKPGQGLYEQYF.

Many counts were recorded for this clonotype. The chain recombines TRBV4-1 with TRBJ2-3; the D gene is possibly TRBD1 (6 bases). V was pared by 0 bases and J by 0 bases, with 7 bases between. Germline-derived CDR1 and CDR2 are MGHRA and YSYEKL. The CDR3 spans 15 residues. CDR3 sequence reads: CASSQEDRSTDTQYF. CDR3 in DNA: TGCGCCAGCAGCCAAGAGGACAGAAGCACAGATACGCAGTATTTT.

The chain recombines TRBV5-5 with TRBJ2-3; D unclear. Germline CDR1 is SGHKS and CDR2 is YYEKEE (reference sequence). Trimming pared 2 bases from V and 1 base from J, leaving 11 bases between. The CDR3 runs to 15 residues. This CDR3 is CASSLGEYGTDTQYF. In DNA, the CDR3 is TGTGCCAGCAGCTTAGGAGAGTATGGCACAGATACGCAGTATTTT.

The J gene is TRBJ2-7, the V gene TRBV20-1, with 8 bases matching TRBD1. There are 15 residues in the CDR3. V gave up 1 base and J gave up 2 bases; unmatched junction bases: 7. From germline, CDR1 is DFQATT and CDR2 SNEGSKA (reference sequence). CDR3 loop: CSARVLGQAAYEQYF. The CDR3 DNA is TGCAGTGCTAGAGTCCTGGGACAGGCAGCCTACGAGCAGTACTTC.

This clonotype was recorded many times. The CDR3 DNA reads as TGTGCCAGCAGCCAACTAGCGGGAGGCGATACGCAGTATTTT. As protein: CASSQLAGGDTQYF. The V and J genes are TRBV14 and TRBJ2-3; 11 bases are shared with TRBD2. The CDR3 is 14 residues long. Germline lookup yields CDR1 SGHDN and CDR2 FVKESK. With V trimmed by 2 bases and J by 6 bases, 1 base remained unmatched. Complete variable domain (other parts from reference TRBV14 and TRBJ2-3): EAGVTQFPSHSVIEKGQTVTLRCDPISGHDNLYWYRRVMGKEIKFLLHFVKESKQDESGMPNNRFLAERTGGTYSTLKVQPAELEDSGVYFCASSQLAGGDTQYFGPGTRLTVL.

This clonotype was detected once. One end of the junction does not line up with germline, which may come from a read error. The chain recombines TRBV10-2 with TRBJ2-5; D possibly corresponds to TRBD2 (6 bases). This CDR3 comprises 13 residues. Germline CDR1 WSHSY, CDR2 SAAADI. CDR3 bases: TGCGCTAGCAGGATTGGAGGGGCGGAGACCCAGTACTTC. Translating it yields CASRIGGAETQYF.

This chain links TRBV9 with TRBJ1-1; a weak D match, TRBD1 (6 bases). The CDR3 runs 14 residues. Germline V gives CDR1 SGDLS, CDR2 YYNGEE. Trimming stripped 2 bases from V and 4 bases from J, with 12 bases between. CDR3 protein: CASSVKGGTTEAFF. CDR3 DNA: TGTGCCAGCAGCGTTAAGGGGGGGACCACTGAAGCTTTCTTT.

Ten or more counts support this clonotype. J is TRBJ2-7 and V is TRBV7-9; 8 bases fit TRBD2. V was pared by 1 base and J by 2 bases, with 4 bases of the junction left unmatched. The CDR3 has 15 amino acids. CDR1 is SEHNR, CDR2 FQNEAQ, per germline (reference sequence). CDR3 sequence: CASSLGSGMAYEQYF. The CDR3 DNA follows: TGTGCCAGCAGCTTAGGTAGCGGGATGGCCTACGAGCAGTACTTC.

This clonotype has ten or more counts. This chain connects TRBV30 to TRBJ2-1, with D possibly matching TRBD2 (5 bases). Trimming cost V 2 bases and J 10 bases, with 12 bases left between them. This CDR3 spans 12 amino acids. CDR1 and CDR2 (germline): GTSNPN, SVGIG (reference sequence). The CDR3 nucleotides are TGTGCCTGGAGTAGAGGGTATGGAGAGCAGTTCTTC. It yields the protein CAWSRGYGEQFF.

This clonotype showed up many times. This rearrangement joins TRBV2 to TRBJ1-2, with no clear D. Trimming took 5 bases from V and 7 from J, leaving 14 bases between them. This CDR3 is 13 amino acids long. The germline V gene encodes CDR1 SNHLY and CDR2 FYNNEI. This CDR3 reads CASSTQRGGGYTF. Here the CDR3 DNA reads TGTGCCAGCAGTACCCAGCGGGGTGGTGGCTACACCTTC.

V usage is TRBV4-2 and J usage is TRBJ2-7; 13 nucleotides agree with TRBD2. Per the germline V gene, CDR1 is LGHNA and CDR2 is YNFKEQ. The V segment lost 3 bases and the J segment 6 bases; nucleotides outside the gene matches: 8. This CDR3 is 16 amino acids long. CDR3 protein: CASSQSGLAGDFEQYF. For the CDR3, the DNA is TGTGCCAGCAGCCAGTCCGGACTAGCGGGAGATTTCGAGCAGTACTTC.

Ten or more counts support this clonotype. The chain couples TRBV2 to TRBJ2-7; tentatively, D is TRBD2 (6 bases). CDR3 length equals 12 residues. Germline V lookup: CDR1 SNHLY, CDR2 FYNNEI. With 4 bases removed from V and 7 bases from J, the gap between germline ends came to 11 bases. This CDR3 is CASSGEAGEQYF. The CDR3 nucleotides read TGTGCCAGCAGTGGAGAGGCGGGGGAGCAGTACTTC.

The chain links TRBV7-6 to TRBJ2-1; the D gene is possibly TRBD2 (5 bases). CDR3 length: 16 amino acids. With 5 bases removed from V and 0 bases from J, the gap between germline ends came to 14 bases. From germline, CDR1 is SGHVS and CDR2 FNYEAQ. The CDR3 loop is CASSDFFSDSYNEQFF. CDR3 bases: TGTGCCAGCAGCGATTTTTTTAGCGACTCCTACAATGAGCAGTTCTTC. The full variable domain, its missing parts supplied by reference TRBV7-6 and TRBJ2-1, is GAGVSQSPRYKVTKRGQDVALRCDPISGHVSLYWYRQALGQGPEFLTYFNYEAQQDKSGLPNDRFSAERPEGSISTLTIQRTEQRDSAMYRCASSDFFSDSYNEQFFGPGTRLTVL.

This clonotype was counted ten times or more. CDR3 DNA: TGTGCCAGCAGTCAATATGAACCTTGGACCGGGGAGCTGTTTTTT. Its protein is CASSQYEPWTGELFF. The chain employs TRBV28 and TRBJ2-2; D is uncertain. Trimming pared 5 bases from V and 5 bases from J, leaving 15 bases between. CDR1 MDHEN and CDR2 SYDVKM come from the germline V gene. The CDR3 loop spans 15 amino acids.

This clonotype was counted ten times or more. The rearrangement uses TRBV6-1 and TRBJ1-2, with 9 nucleotides matching TRBD1. The CDR3 sequence is 15 residues long. J was trimmed by 8 bases and V by 6 bases; bases with no gene match: 13. Germline CDR1 and CDR2: MNHNS and SASEGT. CDR3 sequence: CASSRPGQGEGGYTF. CDR3 DNA sequence: TGTGCCAGCAGCCGCCCGGGACAGGGTGAAGGCGGCTACACCTTC.

This clonotype was found a few times. This sequence joins TRBV20-1 and TRBJ2-1; D not certain. The CDR3 spans 11 residues. The ends were cut back, 3 bases at V and 5 bases at J, with 5 bases in the middle. Germline-derived CDR1 and CDR2 are DFQATT and SNEGSKA (reference sequence). CDR3 residues: CSARDDNEQFF. The CDR3 nucleotides read TGCAGTGCTAGGGATGACAATGAGCAGTTCTTC.

This clonotype was recorded many times. The chain is built from TRBV6-5 and TRBJ1-1; D ambiguous. The CDR3 runs 15 residues. Germline CDR1 MNHEY, CDR2 SVGAGI. Deletions cut 2 bases from V and 1 base from J, with 11 bases between. CDR3 protein: CASSYRQTKNTEAFF. The CDR3 DNA reads TGTGCCAGCAGTTACAGGCAGACTAAGAACACTGAAGCTTTCTTT.

This rearrangement joins TRBV7-9 to TRBJ1-1; D might be TRBD1 (5 bases). This CDR3 region has 15 residues. Per germline, CDR1 SEHNR and CDR2 FQNEAQ (reference sequence). Trimming stripped 5 bases from V and 6 bases from J, with 19 bases between. CDR3 nucleotide sequence: TGTGCCAGCAGCCCACGAGAGGGGAGCATCTCTGAAGCTTTCTTT. It codes for CASSPREGSISEAFF.

This clonotype was detected many times. The chain joins TRBV7-3 to TRBJ2-1; no clear D. The CDR3 loop spans 15 amino acids. Germline lookup yields CDR1 SGHTA and CDR2 FQGTGA. V shed 2 bases and J shed 3 bases, with 11 bases lying between them. In nucleotides, the CDR3 is TGTGCCAGCAGCTTAGGCCAGGTCCGCTACAATGAGCAGTTCTTC. Translated: CASSLGQVRYNEQFF. The entire variable domain, with the rest obtained from reference TRBV7-3 and TRBJ2-1, is as follows: GAGVSQTPSNKVTEKGKYVELRCDPISGHTALYWYRQSLGQGPEFLIYFQGTGAADDSGLPNDRFFAVRPEGSVSTLKIQRTERGDSAVYLCASSLGQVRYNEQFFGPGTRLTVL.